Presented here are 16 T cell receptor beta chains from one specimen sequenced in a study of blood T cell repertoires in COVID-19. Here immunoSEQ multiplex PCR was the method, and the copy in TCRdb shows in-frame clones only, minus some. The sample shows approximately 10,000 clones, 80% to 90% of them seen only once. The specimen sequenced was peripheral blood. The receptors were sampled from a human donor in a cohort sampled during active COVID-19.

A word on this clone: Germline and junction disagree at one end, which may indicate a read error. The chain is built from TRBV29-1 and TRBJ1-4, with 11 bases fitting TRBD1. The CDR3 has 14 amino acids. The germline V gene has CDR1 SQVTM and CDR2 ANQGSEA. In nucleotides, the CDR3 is TGCAGCGTGGAAGGGACAGGGGGGCATGAAAAACTGTTTTTT. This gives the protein CSVEGTGGHEKLFF.

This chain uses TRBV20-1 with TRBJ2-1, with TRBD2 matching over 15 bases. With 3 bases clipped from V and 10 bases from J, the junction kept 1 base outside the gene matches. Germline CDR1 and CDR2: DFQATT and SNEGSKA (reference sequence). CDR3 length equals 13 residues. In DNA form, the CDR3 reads TGCAGTGCTAGTGGACTAGCGGGAGGGGAGCAGTTCTTC. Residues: CSASGLAGGEQFF.

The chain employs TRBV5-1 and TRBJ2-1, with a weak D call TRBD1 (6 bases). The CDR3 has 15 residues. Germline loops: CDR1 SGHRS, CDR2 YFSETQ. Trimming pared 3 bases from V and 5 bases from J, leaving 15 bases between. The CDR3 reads CASSSQGRSDNEQFF. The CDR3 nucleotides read TGCGCCAGCAGCTCACAGGGCCGTTCTGACAATGAGCAGTTCTTC.

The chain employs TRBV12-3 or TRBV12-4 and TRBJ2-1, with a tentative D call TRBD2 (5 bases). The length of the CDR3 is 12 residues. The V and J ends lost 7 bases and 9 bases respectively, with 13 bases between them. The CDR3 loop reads CASNPPAGEQFF. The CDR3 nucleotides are TGTGCCAGCAACCCCCCGGCGGGTGAGCAGTTCTTC.

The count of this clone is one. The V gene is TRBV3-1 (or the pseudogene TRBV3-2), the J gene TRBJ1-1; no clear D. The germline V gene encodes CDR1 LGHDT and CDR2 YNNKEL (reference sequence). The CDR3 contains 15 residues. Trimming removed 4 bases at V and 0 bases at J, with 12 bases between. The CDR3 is CASSPADSMNTEAFF. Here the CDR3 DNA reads TGTGCCAGCAGCCCAGCGGACTCAATGAACACTGAAGCTTTCTTT.

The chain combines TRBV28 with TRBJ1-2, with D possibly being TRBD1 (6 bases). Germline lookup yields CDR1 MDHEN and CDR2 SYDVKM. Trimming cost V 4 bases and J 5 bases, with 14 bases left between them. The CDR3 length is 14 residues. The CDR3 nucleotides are TGTGCCAGCAGTTCCATACAGGGCCCGTATGGCTACACCTTC. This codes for CASSSIQGPYGYTF.

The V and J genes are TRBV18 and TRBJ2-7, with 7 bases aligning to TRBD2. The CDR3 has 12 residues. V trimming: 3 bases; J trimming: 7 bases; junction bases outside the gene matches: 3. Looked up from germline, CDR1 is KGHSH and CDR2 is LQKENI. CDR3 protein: CASSPGAGEQYF. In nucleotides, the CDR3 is TGTGCCAGCTCACCCGGAGCGGGGGAGCAGTACTTC. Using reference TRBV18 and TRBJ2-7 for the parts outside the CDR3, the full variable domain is NAGVMQNPRHLVRRRGQEARLRCSPMKGHSHVYWYRQLPEEGLKFMVYLQKENIIDESGMPKERFSAEFPKEGPSILRIQQVVRGDSAAYFCASSPGAGEQYFGPGTRLTVT.

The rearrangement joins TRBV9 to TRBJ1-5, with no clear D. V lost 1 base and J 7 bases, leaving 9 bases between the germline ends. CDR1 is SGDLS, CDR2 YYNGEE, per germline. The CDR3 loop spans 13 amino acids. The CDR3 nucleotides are TGTGCCAGCAGCGTAAGCGGTGGCCAGCCCCAGCATTTT. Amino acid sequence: CASSVSGGQPQHF.

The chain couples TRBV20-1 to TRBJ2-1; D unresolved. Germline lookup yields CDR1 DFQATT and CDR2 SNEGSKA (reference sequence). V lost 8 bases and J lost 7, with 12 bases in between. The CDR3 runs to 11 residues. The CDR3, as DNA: TGCAGTACGGGTCCCTGGAATGAGCAGTTCTTC. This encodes CSTGPWNEQFF.

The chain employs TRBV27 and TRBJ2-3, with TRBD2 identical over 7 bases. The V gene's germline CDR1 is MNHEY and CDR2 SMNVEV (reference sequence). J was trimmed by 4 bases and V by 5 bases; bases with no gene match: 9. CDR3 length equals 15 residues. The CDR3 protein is CASSLSGMGADTQYF. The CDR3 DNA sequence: TGTGCCAGCAGTCTAAGCGGGATGGGGGCAGATACGCAGTATTTT.

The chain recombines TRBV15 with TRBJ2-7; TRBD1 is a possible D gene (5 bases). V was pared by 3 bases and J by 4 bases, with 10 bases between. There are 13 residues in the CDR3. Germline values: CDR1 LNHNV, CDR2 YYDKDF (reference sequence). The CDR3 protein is CATSSGQGYEQYF. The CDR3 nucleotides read TGTGCCACCAGCAGCGGCCAGGGTTACGAGCAGTACTTC. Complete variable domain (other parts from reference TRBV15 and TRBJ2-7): DAMVIQNPRYQVTQFGKPVTLSCSQTLNHNVMYWYQQKSSQAPKLLFHYYDKDFNNEADTPDNFQSRRPNTSFCFLDIRSPGLGDTAMYLCATSSGQGYEQYFGPGTRLTVT.

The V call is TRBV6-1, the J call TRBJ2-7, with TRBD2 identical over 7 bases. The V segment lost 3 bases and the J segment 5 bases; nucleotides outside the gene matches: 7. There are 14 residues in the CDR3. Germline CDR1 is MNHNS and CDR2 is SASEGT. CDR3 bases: TGTGCCAGCAGTGACGGGGGGATAGTCGACGAGCAGTACTTC. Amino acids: CASSDGGIVDEQYF.

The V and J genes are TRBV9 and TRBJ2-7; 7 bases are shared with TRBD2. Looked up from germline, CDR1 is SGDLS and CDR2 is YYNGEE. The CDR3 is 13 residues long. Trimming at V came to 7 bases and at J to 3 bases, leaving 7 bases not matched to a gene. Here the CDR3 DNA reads TGTGCCAGCGGGTCCTCGGGGGGCTACGAGCAGTACTTC. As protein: CASGSSGGYEQYF.

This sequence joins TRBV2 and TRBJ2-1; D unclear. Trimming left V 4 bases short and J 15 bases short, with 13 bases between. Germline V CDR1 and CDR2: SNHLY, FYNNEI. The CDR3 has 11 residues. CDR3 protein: CASSALLGGFF. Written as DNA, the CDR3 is TGTGCCAGCAGTGCTCTGCTAGGCGGGTTCTTC.

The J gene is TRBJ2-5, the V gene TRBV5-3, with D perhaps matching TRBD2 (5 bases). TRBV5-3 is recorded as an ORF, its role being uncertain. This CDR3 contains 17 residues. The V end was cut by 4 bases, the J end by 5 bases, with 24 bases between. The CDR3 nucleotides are TGTGCCAGAAGCCGCTCATGTCCAGGACCGCCGGGGGAGACCCAGTACTTC. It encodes CARSRSCPGPPGETQYF.

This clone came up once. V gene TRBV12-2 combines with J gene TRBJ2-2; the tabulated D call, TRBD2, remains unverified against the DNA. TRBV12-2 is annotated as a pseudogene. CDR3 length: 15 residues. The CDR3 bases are TGTGCAAGTCGCTTAGCGGAGTCGAACACCGGGGAGCTGTTTTTT. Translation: CASRLAESNTGELFF.